These 24 T cell receptor beta chains originate from one sample sequenced in a study of regulatory T cells in long-lasting Graves disease. Specified time point: newly diagnosed GD, antithyroid drugs for less than 3 months. Extracted PBMC RNA gave rise to the TCR library. The authors built TCR beta libraries using iRepertoire HTBI primers and Arm-PCR of CDR3 regions. TCRdb redid the calling of the multiplex PCR reads with MiXCR, one entry per CDR3 protein. This repertoire shows some 490,000 distinct CDR3 sequences, around 11% found once; its top ten account for almost 9%. These sequences were also reported in another study, on T cells in Graves' hyperthyroidism and ophthalmopathy.

Here the sequenced sample was peripheral blood mononuclear cells (PBMCs), taken at new diagnosis, from a patient treated with antithyroid drugs. These receptors all come from a woman in her thirties with Graves disease.

Points on this clonotype: A clone one base away is much larger, so this may be a read error. The chain employs TRBV28 and TRBJ2-5; 9 bases are a match to TRBD1. Germline values: CDR1 MDHEN, CDR2 SYDVKM. Trimming cost V 6 bases and J 9 bases; bases outside gene matches: 11. This CDR3 has 14 amino acids. The CDR3 sequence: CASSPGQGAKAQYF. The CDR3 DNA sequence: TGTGCCAGCAGCCCGGGACAGGGCGCGAAGGCCCAGTACTTC.

This clonotype was seen many times. The chain has TRBV11-3 and TRBJ2-7; tentatively, D is TRBD2 (5 bases). The CDR3 loop spans 14 amino acids. Germline V gives CDR1 SGHNT, CDR2 YENEEA. The V and J ends lost 3 bases and 1 base respectively, with 10 bases between them. In nucleotides, the CDR3 is TGTGCCAGCAGCTTTCTCGCGGGTTCCTACGAGCAGTACTTC. It encodes CASSFLAGSYEQYF.

This clonotype was recorded many times. The J gene is TRBJ1-1, the V gene TRBV19; D possibly corresponds to TRBD1 (6 bases). The CDR3 runs to 13 residues. The ends were cut back, 2 bases at V and 7 bases at J, with 11 bases in the middle. Germline V CDR1 and CDR2: LNHDA, SQIVND (reference sequence). As DNA, the CDR3 is TGTGCCAGTAGTATAACTTCAGGGGATGAAGCTTTCTTT. Residues: CASSITSGDEAFF.

The V and J genes are TRBV19 and TRBJ1-1; unclear D gene. Trimming took off 3 bases at V and 4 bases at J, with 15 bases between the two ends. CDR3 length: 15 amino acids. Per the germline V gene, CDR1 is LNHDA and CDR2 is SQIVND (reference sequence). The CDR3 sequence is CASSIGVGRATEAFF. The CDR3 region has the DNA TGTGCCAGTAGTATTGGGGTGGGCCGGGCCACTGAAGCTTTCTTT.

This clonotype has ten or more counts. The chain joins TRBV28 to TRBJ2-3, with no clear D. The V gene lost 7 bases and the J gene lost 0 bases, with 8 bases spanning the gap. Per germline, CDR1 MDHEN and CDR2 SYDVKM. The CDR3 length is 13 residues. The CDR3 nucleotides are TGTGCCAGCATCCAGGTTAGCACAGATACGCAGTATTTT. It translates to CASIQVSTDTQYF.

There are many counts of this clonotype. This sequence joins TRBV19 and TRBJ2-1; TRBD2 agrees at 8 bases. Germline CDR1 LNHDA, CDR2 SQIVND (reference sequence). J lost 7 bases, V lost 6 bases, and 11 bases had no gene match. This CDR3 comprises 15 residues. CDR3 DNA: TGTGCCAGTAGCCTAAGCGGGAGTCATAAGAATGAGCAGTTCTTC. Translation gives CASSLSGSHKNEQFF.

On this clonotype itself: This likely comes from a read error, as the CDR3 has no conserved phenylalanine or tryptophan at its end. No DNA is shown, since the ends of the CDR3 on it are uncertain; the CDR3 is the one TCRdb lists. The chain couples TRBV28 to TRBJ1-2. Germline values: CDR1 MDHEN, CDR2 SYDVKM. The CDR3 spans 15 amino acids, including both terminal residues. CDR3 in amino acids: CASSSGSTGFPPWTH.

For this clonotype: At one end, the junction sequence differs from germline, possibly due to a read error. The chain has TRBV11-2 and TRBJ1-4; 8 bases are shared with TRBD1. Germline V gene sequence: CDR1 SGHAT, CDR2 FQNNGV. The CDR3 is 14 amino acids. The CDR3 DNA reads TGTGCCAGCAGCTCGAGGACAGGGAAGGGAAATCTGTGTTTT. This codes for CASSSRTGKGNLCF.

This clonotype was counted only a few times. The rearrangement links TRBV7-9 to TRBJ2-1; D might be TRBD1 (5 bases). Germline-derived CDR1 and CDR2 are SEHNR and FQNEAQ (reference sequence). The CDR3 is 17 amino acids. V lost 3 bases to trimming and J lost 0 bases, with 15 bases between them. The CDR3 bases are TGTGCCAGCAGCTTTCGAGCGAGACAGAGCTCCTACAATGAGCAGTTCTTC. This translates into CASSFRARQSSYNEQFF. Full variable domain (missing parts from reference TRBV7-9 and TRBJ2-1): DTGVSQNPRHKITKRGQNVTFRCDPISEHNRLYWYRQTLGQGPEFLTYFQNEAQLEKSRLLSDRFSAERPKGSFSTLEIQRTEQGDSAMYLCASSFRARQSSYNEQFFGPGTRLTVL.

There are a few counts of this clonotype. V and J are TRBV30 and TRBJ1-2; D not resolved. The germline V gene has CDR1 GTSNPN and CDR2 SVGIG (reference sequence). CDR3 size: 11 residues. V was pared by 1 base and J by 8 bases, with 8 bases between. Here the CDR3 DNA reads TGTGCCTGGAGTGATTCCGGGGGCTACACCTTC. Encoded protein: CAWSDSGGYTF. Full variable domain (rest looked up from reference TRBV30 and TRBJ1-2): SQTIHQWPATLVQPVGSPLSLECTVEGTSNPNLYWYRQAAGRGLQLLFYSVGIGQISSEVPQNLSASRPQDRQFILSSKKLLLSDSGFYLCAWSDSGGYTFGSGTRLTVV.

In this sample, this clonotype turned up many times. The chain carries TRBV27 and TRBJ2-1; weak D call: TRBD2 (6 bases). Trimming left V 6 bases short and J 0 bases short, with 12 bases between. The CDR3 runs to 15 residues. Germline V gives CDR1 MNHEY, CDR2 SMNVEV (reference sequence). This CDR3 reads CASRPAGHSYNEQFF. The CDR3 DNA follows: TGTGCCAGCAGACCAGCGGGCCACTCCTACAATGAGCAGTTCTTC.

This clonotype was counted at least ten times. The chain carries TRBV6-1 and TRBJ2-7; the D is unclear. Trimming stripped 7 bases from V and 1 base from J, with 20 bases between. Germline V gene sequence: CDR1 MNHNS, CDR2 SASEGT. CDR3 size: 16 residues. DNA for the CDR3: TGTGCCAGCATGCCTGCAGTTGCGGAGATATCCTACGAGCAGTACTTC. It encodes CASMPAVAEISYEQYF.

In its sample, this clonotype was seen many times. The CDR3 DNA reads as TGCAGTGCTTGGTGGGTTGGCCAAGAGACCCAGTACTTC. Translated: CSAWWVGQETQYF. The chain has TRBV20-1 and TRBJ2-5; unclear D gene. The CDR3 consists of 13 residues. V gave up 5 bases and J gave up 1 base, with 11 bases separating them. Germline CDR1 reads DFQATT; CDR2 reads SNEGSKA (reference sequence).

The chain has TRBV6-2 or TRBV6-3 and TRBJ1-2, with a tentative D call TRBD1 (6 bases). Trimming cost V 6 bases and J 4 bases, with 15 bases left between them. This CDR3 has 14 residues. CDR1 MNHEY and CDR2 SVGEGT come from the germline V gene. The CDR3 loop is CASRPSTGFYGYTF. The CDR3 DNA sequence: TGTGCCAGCAGGCCCTCCACAGGGTTCTATGGCTACACCTTC.

This clonotype was counted many times. The CDR3 sequence is CASSLVGARSGNTIYF. DNA of the CDR3: TGTGCCAGCAGCTTAGTTGGGGCGCGCTCTGGAAACACCATATATTTT. This chain joins TRBV7-9 and TRBJ1-3; TRBD1 is a possible D gene (5 bases). The V end was cut by 1 base, the J end by 0 bases, with 10 bases between. Per the germline V gene, CDR1 is SEHNR and CDR2 is FQNEAQ (reference sequence). The CDR3 has 16 residues.

This clonotype has at least ten counts. The chain is built from TRBV29-1 and TRBJ2-5; D might be TRBD1 (6 bases). Germline V gene lookup returns CDR1 SQVTM and CDR2 ANQGSEA. Trimming shortened V by 3 bases and J by 5 bases, and 19 bases separated the two germline ends. This CDR3 is built from 15 residues. Here the CDR3 DNA reads TGCAGCGTTGATGGTCACAGGGTCCCCAGGGAGACCCAGTACTTC. Protein sequence: CSVDGHRVPRETQYF.

This clonotype appeared a few times. This chain uses TRBV6-2 or TRBV6-3 with TRBJ2-7; 10 bases are shared with TRBD2. This CDR3 has 15 amino acids. Germline-derived CDR1 and CDR2 are MNHEY and SVGEGT. V was pared by 2 bases and J by 3 bases, with 4 bases of the junction left unmatched. In nucleotides, the CDR3 is TGTGCCAGCAGTTACATAGCGGGAGGTGGCTACGAGCAGTACTTC. Translating it yields CASSYIAGGGYEQYF.

This clonotype was counted many times. This chain uses TRBV9 with TRBJ2-3; 7 bases fit TRBD2. This CDR3 contains 14 residues. CDR1 is SGDLS, CDR2 YYNGEE, per germline. V lost 5 bases, J lost 3 bases, and 6 bases stayed unmatched. The CDR3 bases are TGTGCCAGCAGTCAGCTAGCGGCTACAGATACGCAGTATTTT. Translation: CASSQLAATDTQYF.

This clonotype was counted ten times or more. This chain connects TRBV18 to TRBJ2-7; weak D call: TRBD1 (5 bases). CDR3 length: 13 amino acids. V lost 3 bases, J lost 4 bases, and 10 bases lay in between. From germline, CDR1 is KGHSH and CDR2 LQKENI. The CDR3 bases are TGTGCCAGCTCACCCGACAGCCAGTACGAGCAGTACTTC. Residues: CASSPDSQYEQYF.

The chain has TRBV4-3 and TRBJ2-2; possibly TRBD2 for D (6 bases). The CDR3 contains 17 residues. With 1 base removed from V and 6 bases from J, the gap between germline ends came to 18 bases. Germline V gene data show CDR1 as LGHNA and CDR2 as YSLEER. The CDR3 here is CASSQGLGPGEPGELFF. In nucleotides, the CDR3 is TGCGCCAGCAGCCAAGGTTTGGGTCCGGGAGAGCCCGGGGAGCTGTTTTTT.

This clonotype was seen many times. The V gene is TRBV2, the J gene TRBJ2-2, with D possibly matching TRBD2 (5 bases). In germline, CDR1 is SNHLY, CDR2 FYNNEI. The CDR3 loop spans 14 amino acids. Trimming pared 6 bases from V and 4 bases from J, leaving 12 bases between. This chain's CDR3 is CASSGGGVTGELFF. In DNA, the CDR3 is TGTGCCAGCAGCGGAGGTGGGGTCACCGGGGAGCTGTTTTTT.

This clonotype was seen ten or more times. The genes are TRBV19 and TRBJ2-1; D unclear. Trimming pared 3 bases from V and 10 bases from J, leaving 10 bases between. Germline lookup yields CDR1 LNHDA and CDR2 SQIVND (reference sequence). The CDR3 length is 12 residues. The CDR3 loop reads CASSIPPNEQFF. Written as DNA, the CDR3 is TGTGCCAGTAGTATCCCCCCTAACGAGCAGTTCTTC.

This clonotype has at least ten counts. The CDR3 region has the DNA TGTGCCAGCAGTGGTTTGTACAGCCTGAACACTGAAGCTTTCTTT. Amino acids: CASSGLYSLNTEAFF. The J gene is TRBJ1-1, the V gene TRBV25-1, with no clear D. This CDR3 is 15 amino acids long. CDR1 and CDR2 (germline): MGHDK, SYGVNS. The germline V and J ends were trimmed by 4 bases and 0 bases, with 12 bases remaining between them. The variable domain in full, with the rest retrieved from reference TRBV25-1 and TRBJ1-1, is EADIYQTPRYLVIGTGKKITLECSQTMGHDKMYWYQQDPGMELHLIHYSYGVNSTEKGDLSSESTVSRIRTEHFPLTLESARPSHTSQYLCASSGLYSLNTEAFFGQGTRLTVV.

This clonotype has at least ten counts. The chain has TRBV7-2 and TRBJ1-2; unclear D gene. Trimming left V 5 bases short and J 5 bases short, with 9 bases between. CDR3 length: 12 amino acids. Germline loops: CDR1 SGHTA, CDR2 FQGNSA. The CDR3 region has the DNA TGTGCCAGCAGCCCCCGCGGGTATGGCTACACCTTC. Translation gives CASSPRGYGYTF.